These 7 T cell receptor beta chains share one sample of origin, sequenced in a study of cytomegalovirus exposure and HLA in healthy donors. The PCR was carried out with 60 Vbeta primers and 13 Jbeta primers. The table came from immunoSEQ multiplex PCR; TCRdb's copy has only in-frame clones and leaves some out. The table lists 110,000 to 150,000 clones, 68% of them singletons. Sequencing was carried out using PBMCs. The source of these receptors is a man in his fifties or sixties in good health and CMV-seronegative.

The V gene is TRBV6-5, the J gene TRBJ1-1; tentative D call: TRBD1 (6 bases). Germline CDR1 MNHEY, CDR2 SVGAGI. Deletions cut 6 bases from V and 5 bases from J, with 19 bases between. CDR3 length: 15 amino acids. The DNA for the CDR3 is TGTGCCAGCAGAAAATTGGGGGCGAGGGTGACTGAAGCTTTCTTT. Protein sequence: CASRKLGARVTEAFF.

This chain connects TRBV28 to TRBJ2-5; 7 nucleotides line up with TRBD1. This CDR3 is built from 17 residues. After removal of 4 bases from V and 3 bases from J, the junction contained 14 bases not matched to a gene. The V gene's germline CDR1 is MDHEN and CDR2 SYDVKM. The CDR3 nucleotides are TGTGCCAGCAGTTACGGGGCTCCAGGGCAGGGGGAAGAGACCCAGTACTTC. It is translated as CASSYGAPGQGEETQYF.

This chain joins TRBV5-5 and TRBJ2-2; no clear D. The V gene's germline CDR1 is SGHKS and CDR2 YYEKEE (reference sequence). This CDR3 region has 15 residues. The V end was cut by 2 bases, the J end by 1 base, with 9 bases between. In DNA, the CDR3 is TGTGCCAGCAGCTTTCTACAGATGAACACCGGGGAGCTGTTTTTT. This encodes CASSFLQMNTGELFF.

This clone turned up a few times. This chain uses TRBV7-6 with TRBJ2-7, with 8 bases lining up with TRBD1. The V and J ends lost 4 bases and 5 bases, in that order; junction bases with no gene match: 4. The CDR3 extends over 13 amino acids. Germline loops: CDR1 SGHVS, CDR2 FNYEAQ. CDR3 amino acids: CASSSGQGHEQYF. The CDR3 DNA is TGTGCCAGCAGCTCTGGACAGGGCCACGAGCAGTACTTC.

The CDR3, as DNA: TGTGCCAGCTGTAACTCTGGGGCCAACGTCCTGACTTTC. It encodes CASCNSGANVLTF. This chain connects TRBV6-5 to TRBJ2-6; D is unresolved. Germline V gene lookup returns CDR1 MNHEY and CDR2 SVGAGI. Deletions cut 8 bases from V and 0 bases from J, with 5 bases between. This CDR3 contains 13 residues.

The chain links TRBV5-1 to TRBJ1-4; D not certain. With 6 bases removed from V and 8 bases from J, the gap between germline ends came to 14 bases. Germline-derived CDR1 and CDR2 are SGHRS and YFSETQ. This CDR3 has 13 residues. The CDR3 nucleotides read TGCGCCAGCACCACGCGCAGCGGGGAAAAACTGTTTTTT. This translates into CASTTRSGEKLFF.

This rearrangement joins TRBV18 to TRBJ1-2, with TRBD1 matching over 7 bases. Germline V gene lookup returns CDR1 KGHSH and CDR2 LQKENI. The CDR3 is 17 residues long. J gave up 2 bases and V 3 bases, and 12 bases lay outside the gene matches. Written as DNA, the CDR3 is TGTGCCAGCTCACCCACTCGACAGGGCTTAATCAACTATGGCTACACCTTC. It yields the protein CASSPTRQGLINYGYTF. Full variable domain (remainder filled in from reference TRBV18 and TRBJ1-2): NAGVMQNPRHLVRRRGQEARLRCSPMKGHSHVYWYRQLPEEGLKFMVYLQKENIIDESGMPKERFSAEFPKEGPSILRIQQVVRGDSAAYFCASSPTRQGLINYGYTFGSGTRLTVV.